This T cell receptor beta chain appears in the sequencing data of a study of response to subunit inactivated influenza vaccine. This clonotype showed up many times. Its target is not known. This CDR3 comprises 12 residues. The V and J ends lost 5 bases and 7 bases respectively, with 11 bases between them. Using its own MiXCR run on the RT-PCR reads, TCRdb lists one record per CDR3 protein. The sample lists approximately 700,000 distinct CDR3 sequences; approximately 15% were seen once. Study-wide findings and caveats: The authors put forward the suggestion that each seasonal influenza vaccination may bring in only a limited number of new T cells.

The sequence derives from a man aged 50-59 years who received an inactivated influenza vaccine. The V call is TRBV12-3 or TRBV12-4, the J call TRBJ1-1; TRBD1 might be the D (5 bases). The sequencing used PBMCs from blood, collected about 13 days after vaccination. The CDR3 DNA sequence: TGTGCCAGCAGTCCAACCACAGGTGAAGCTTTCTTT. Protein product: CASSPTTGEAFF.